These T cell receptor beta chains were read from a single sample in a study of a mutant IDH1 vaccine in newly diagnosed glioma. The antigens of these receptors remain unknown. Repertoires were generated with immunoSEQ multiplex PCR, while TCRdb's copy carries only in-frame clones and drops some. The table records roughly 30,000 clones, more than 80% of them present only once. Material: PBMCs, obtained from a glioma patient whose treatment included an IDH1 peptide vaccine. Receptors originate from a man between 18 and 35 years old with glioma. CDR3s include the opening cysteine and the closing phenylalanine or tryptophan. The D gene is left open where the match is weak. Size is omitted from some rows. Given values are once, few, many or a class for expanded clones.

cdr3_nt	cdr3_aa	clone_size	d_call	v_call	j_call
TGTGCCAGCAGCTTAGCTGCGGGAGGTGATAGGTACGAGCAGTACTTC	CASSLAAGGDRYEQYF	NA	TRBD2	TRBV7-8	TRBJ2-7
TGTGCCTGGATCCCATTAGGTTCCCCCTACGAGCAGTACTTC	CAWIPLGSPYEQYF	NA	NA	TRBV30	TRBJ2-7
TGTGCCAGCAGTAAGAACACTGAAGCTTTCTTT	CASSKNTEAFF	NA	NA	TRBV25-1	TRBJ1-1
TGTGCCAGCAGCTTAGGACAGTCACATAACTATGGCTACACCTTC	CASSLGQSHNYGYTF	NA	NA	TRBV7-9	TRBJ1-2
TGCGCCAGCAGCCAGAGACAGGGGCCCGCCTACGAGCAGTACTTC	CASSQRQGPAYEQYF	NA	TRBD1	TRBV4-3	TRBJ2-7
TGCGCCAGCGGGATTACAGGGTACGGGTCTGACGAGCAGTACTTC	CASGITGYGSDEQYF	once	NA	TRBV5-1	TRBJ2-7
TGTGCCAGCAGCCCCGCTAGCGGGGATGGGTATAATGAGCAGTTCTTC	CASSPASGDGYNEQFF	NA	TRBD2	TRBV6-4	TRBJ2-1
TGTGCCAGCAGTGAGGAGACCCAGTACTTC	CASSEETQYF	NA	NA	TRBV2	TRBJ2-5
TGTGCCAGCAGTGAAGTGGGGGACAGGGGATTTGTCTACACCTTC	CASSEVGDRGFVYTF	NA	TRBD1	TRBV6-1	TRBJ1-2
TGTGCCAGCAGCGGACCCCCAGGGAGCTCCTACAATGAGCAGTTCTTC	CASSGPPGSSYNEQFF	NA	NA	TRBV9	TRBJ2-1
TGTGCCAGCAGTGGTGCCAGAGCCTACGAGCAGTACTTC	CASSGARAYEQYF	NA	NA	TRBV2	TRBJ2-7
TGCGCCAGCAGCTTGGTAGGGTTGGCTGGGGCCAACGTCCTGACTTTC	CASSLVGLAGANVLTF	NA	NA	TRBV5-1	TRBJ2-6
TGTGCCAGCAGCTTAGCGCGGGACAACTCCTACGAGCAGTACTTC	CASSLARDNSYEQYF	once	NA	TRBV7-9	TRBJ2-7
TGCGCCAGCAGCCCACAGGGACCCTCCTATAATTCACCCCTCCACTTT	CASSPQGPSYNSPLHF	NA	NA	TRBV5-1	TRBJ1-6
TGCAGCGTTTGGACAGCTAACTATGGCTACACCTTC	CSVWTANYGYTF	NA	NA	TRBV29-1	TRBJ1-2
TGTGCCAGCAGTTTAAGGGCGACTAGCTCCTGGCTCACAGATACGCAGTATTTT	CASSLRATSSWLTDTQYF	NA	TRBD2	TRBV27	TRBJ2-3
TGTGCCAGCAGGAGGCTAGGACGGGGCCAAGAGACCCAGTACTTC	CASRRLGRGQETQYF	NA	NA	TRBV7-9	TRBJ2-5
TGTGCCAGCAGCCATACAGACGGAGGAGGCTACACCTTC	CASSHTDGGGYTF	NA	NA	TRBV4-2	TRBJ1-2